These T cell receptor beta chains were read from a single sample in a study of shared clonotypes between healthy human individuals. Using immunoSEQ multiplex PCR, the repertoire was profiled, and TCRdb retains in-frame clones only, with some absent. This sample has about 530,000 clones, with 95% to 97% found just once. The sequencing input was naive CD4+ T cells sorted from blood. All receptors derive from a woman in her twenties or thirties in good health. Each CDR3 is given with its conserved first and last residue. A D gene is named only where the DNA matches it firmly. Where a row states a size, it is once, few, many or the class of an expanded clone; other rows omit it.

d_call: -
clone_size: -
v_call: TRBV27
j_call: TRBJ2-1
cdr3_aa: CASSLYSGTEQFF
cdr3_nt: TGTGCCAGCAGTTTGTACTCCGGGACGGAGCAGTTCTTC

d_call: TRBD2
clone_size: -
v_call: TRBV27
j_call: TRBJ2-7
cdr3_aa: CASNAGGSYEQYF
cdr3_nt: TGTGCCAGCAATGCGGGAGGGTCCTACGAGCAGTACTTC

d_call: -
clone_size: -
v_call: TRBV28
j_call: TRBJ2-7
cdr3_aa: CASRTGRDGGGWSYEQYF
cdr3_nt: TGTGCCAGCAGAACAGGGAGGGACGGAGGAGGATGGTCCTACGAGCAGTACTTC

d_call: TRBD1
clone_size: -
v_call: TRBV6-6
j_call: TRBJ2-7
cdr3_aa: CASSSGQGTYEQYF
cdr3_nt: TGTGCCAGCAGTTCGGGACAGGGAACCTACGAGCAGTACTTC

d_call: -
clone_size: -
v_call: TRBV28
j_call: TRBJ1-1
cdr3_aa: CASSLPLGLAFF
cdr3_nt: TGTGCCAGCAGTTTACCCCTGGGGTTAGCTTTCTTT

d_call: -
clone_size: once
v_call: TRBV6-1
j_call: TRBJ2-2
cdr3_aa: CASKGQGRNTGELFF
cdr3_nt: TGTGCCAGCAAAGGCCAGGGCCGGAACACCGGGGAGCTGTTTTTT

d_call: -
clone_size: -
v_call: TRBV9
j_call: TRBJ1-1
cdr3_aa: CASSPGQAIGTEAFF
cdr3_nt: TGTGCCAGCAGCCCCGGGCAGGCGATTGGCACTGAAGCTTTCTTT

d_call: -
clone_size: -
v_call: TRBV5-1
j_call: TRBJ2-3
cdr3_aa: CASSFGIRTRTDTQYF
cdr3_nt: TGCGCCAGCAGCTTCGGGATCCGAACTCGCACAGATACGCAGTATTTT

d_call: -
clone_size: -
v_call: TRBV6-6
j_call: TRBJ1-1
cdr3_aa: CASSGQWGYTEAFF
cdr3_nt: TGTGCCAGCAGTGGACAGTGGGGTTATACTGAAGCTTTCTTT

d_call: TRBD2
clone_size: -
v_call: TRBV28
j_call: TRBJ2-1
cdr3_aa: CASSISGRGYNEQFF
cdr3_nt: TGTGCCAGCAGTATCAGCGGGAGGGGGTACAATGAGCAGTTCTTC

d_call: -
clone_size: -
v_call: TRBV18
j_call: TRBJ2-5
cdr3_aa: CASSPGKAGETQYF
cdr3_nt: TGTGCCAGCTCACCAGGAAAGGCTGGTGAGACCCAGTACTTC

d_call: -
clone_size: -
v_call: TRBV4-1
j_call: TRBJ1-1
cdr3_aa: CASSQARFGNTEAFF
cdr3_nt: TGCGCCAGCAGCCAAGCCCGCTTCGGGAACACTGAAGCTTTCTTT

d_call: -
clone_size: once
v_call: TRBV5-1
j_call: TRBJ2-6
cdr3_aa: CASSLGAAGANVLTF
cdr3_nt: TGCGCCAGCAGCTTGGGGGCGGCTGGGGCCAACGTCCTGACTTTC

d_call: TRBD2
clone_size: -
v_call: TRBV7-9
j_call: TRBJ2-7
cdr3_aa: CASSHRPEGRDRRYEQYF
cdr3_nt: TGTGCCAGCAGCCATAGGCCCGAGGGGAGGGACCGTCGTTACGAGCAGTACTTC

d_call: -
clone_size: -
v_call: TRBV4-2
j_call: TRBJ2-7
cdr3_aa: CASSTPGPGIEQYF
cdr3_nt: TGTGCCAGCAGCACGCCGGGACCAGGAATCGAGCAGTACTTC

d_call: -
clone_size: -
v_call: TRBV5-8
j_call: TRBJ1-4
cdr3_aa: CASSPRTDNEKLFF
cdr3_nt: TGTGCCAGCAGCCCCAGGACTGATAATGAAAAACTGTTTTTT

d_call: TRBD2
clone_size: -
v_call: TRBV14
j_call: TRBJ2-1
cdr3_aa: CASSLASSGKQFF
cdr3_nt: TGTGCCAGCAGCCTCGCATCTAGCGGGAAGCAGTTCTTC

d_call: -
clone_size: -
v_call: TRBV11-3
j_call: TRBJ2-7
cdr3_aa: CASSPGPTYEQYF
cdr3_nt: TGTGCCAGCAGCCCGGGTCCTACCTACGAGCAGTACTTC

d_call: -
clone_size: -
v_call: TRBV19
j_call: TRBJ2-1
cdr3_aa: CASSPRASANNEQFF
cdr3_nt: TGTGCCAGTAGTCCTCGGGCTAGCGCCAACAATGAGCAGTTCTTC

d_call: TRBD2
clone_size: -
v_call: TRBV19
j_call: TRBJ2-7
cdr3_aa: CASRLLAGGTYEQYF
cdr3_nt: TGTGCCAGTAGGTTACTAGCGGGAGGTACCTACGAGCAGTACTTC

d_call: -
clone_size: -
v_call: TRBV7-7
j_call: TRBJ2-5
cdr3_aa: CASSLTVNQETQYF
cdr3_nt: TGTGCCAGCAGCTTAACGGTTAACCAAGAGACCCAGTACTTC

d_call: TRBD1
clone_size: -
v_call: TRBV29-1
j_call: TRBJ2-3
cdr3_aa: CSVEGVTGTGVTDTQYF
cdr3_nt: TGCAGCGTTGAAGGGGTCACCGGGACAGGGGTTACAGATACGCAGTATTTT

d_call: -
clone_size: -
v_call: TRBV27
j_call: TRBJ1-1
cdr3_aa: CASKPSEGSDTEAFF
cdr3_nt: TGTGCCAGCAAACCCTCGGAGGGATCCGACACTGAAGCTTTCTTT

d_call: TRBD2
clone_size: -
v_call: TRBV29-1
j_call: TRBJ2-7
cdr3_aa: CSVGSGRYEQYF
cdr3_nt: TGCAGCGTTGGGAGCGGGAGATACGAGCAGTACTTC

d_call: TRBD1
clone_size: -
v_call: TRBV4-1
j_call: TRBJ2-1
cdr3_aa: CASRLYLTGDSYNEQFF
cdr3_nt: TGCGCCAGCAGACTATACTTGACAGGGGATTCGTACAATGAGCAGTTCTTC

d_call: -
clone_size: -
v_call: TRBV11-2
j_call: TRBJ2-7
cdr3_aa: CASSLLGTRGSYEQYF
cdr3_nt: TGTGCCAGCAGCTTACTTGGAACGCGGGGCTCCTACGAGCAGTACTTC

d_call: -
clone_size: -
v_call: TRBV6-5
j_call: TRBJ2-7
cdr3_aa: CASSRQANYEQYF
cdr3_nt: TGTGCCAGCAGTCGACAGGCGAACTACGAGCAGTACTTC

d_call: -
clone_size: -
v_call: TRBV5-4
j_call: TRBJ2-1
cdr3_aa: CASSDPRGPNEQFF
cdr3_nt: TGTGCCAGCAGCGACCCACGGGGTCCCAATGAGCAGTTCTTC

d_call: -
clone_size: -
v_call: TRBV18
j_call: TRBJ1-1
cdr3_aa: CASSPQGNTEAFF
cdr3_nt: TGTGCCAGCTCACCCCAAGGGAACACTGAAGCTTTCTTT

d_call: -
clone_size: -
v_call: TRBV18
j_call: TRBJ1-5
cdr3_aa: CASSPEVGNQPQHF
cdr3_nt: TGTGCCAGCTCACCAGAGGTAGGCAATCAGCCCCAGCATTTT

d_call: -
clone_size: -
v_call: TRBV2
j_call: TRBJ2-5
cdr3_aa: CASSHQKTVQETQYF
cdr3_nt: TGTGCCAGCAGCCACCAGAAGACAGTCCAAGAGACCCAGTACTTC

d_call: -
clone_size: -
v_call: TRBV15
j_call: TRBJ2-3
cdr3_aa: CATSRQSADTQYF
cdr3_nt: TGTGCCACCAGCAGACAGAGCGCAGATACGCAGTATTTT

d_call: TRBD1
clone_size: -
v_call: TRBV2
j_call: TRBJ2-1
cdr3_aa: CASTGTGVYNEQFF
cdr3_nt: TGTGCCAGCACCGGGACAGGTGTGTACAATGAGCAGTTCTTC

d_call: -
clone_size: -
v_call: TRBV7-2
j_call: TRBJ2-1
cdr3_aa: CASSLAGGGRFF
cdr3_nt: TGTGCCAGCAGTTTAGCCGGTGGAGGACGGTTCTTC

d_call: -
clone_size: -
v_call: TRBV10-3
j_call: TRBJ2-1
cdr3_aa: CAISGRDRYNEQFF
cdr3_nt: TGTGCCATCAGTGGGCGGGACCGTTACAATGAGCAGTTCTTC

d_call: -
clone_size: -
v_call: TRBV30
j_call: TRBJ2-7
cdr3_aa: CAWSVGPSGEQYF
cdr3_nt: TGTGCCTGGAGCGTAGGGCCCTCGGGGGAGCAGTACTTC

d_call: -
clone_size: -
v_call: TRBV18
j_call: TRBJ1-1
cdr3_aa: CASSPGGVASTEAFF
cdr3_nt: TGTGCCAGCTCACCAGGAGGGGTTGCGAGCACTGAAGCTTTCTTT

d_call: -
clone_size: -
v_call: TRBV5-6
j_call: TRBJ2-7
cdr3_aa: CASSLDVGQIIGEQYF
cdr3_nt: TGTGCCAGCAGCTTGGATGTAGGCCAAATTATTGGGGAGCAGTACTTC

d_call: -
clone_size: once
v_call: TRBV27
j_call: TRBJ1-1
cdr3_aa: CASSLNRVSTEAFF
cdr3_nt: TGTGCCAGCAGTTTGAACAGGGTGAGCACTGAAGCTTTCTTT

d_call: TRBD2
clone_size: -
v_call: TRBV4-1
j_call: TRBJ2-1
cdr3_aa: CASSLVGTSRYNEQFF
cdr3_nt: TGCGCCAGCAGCCTCGTAGGGACTAGCAGGTACAATGAGCAGTTCTTC